The 14 T cell receptor beta chains below were found in one sample sequenced in a study of T-cell reconstitution after alpha-beta-depleted transplantation in children. This sample's TCRbeta library carried unique molecular identifier barcodes. From the PCR reads, TCRdb called clonotypes with MiXCR, one entry per CDR3 protein. The repertoire holds approximately 510,000 distinct CDR3 sequences, with around 20% as singletons. Sequencing was performed on PBMCs from the stem cell graft donor, taken from the stem cell graft. The receptor source for this set is a human donor who donated a stem cell graft to a child with acute lymphoblastic leukemia.

This clonotype was observed a few times. The genes are TRBV11-1 and TRBJ2-6; maybe TRBD1 (6 bases). From germline, CDR1 is SGHAT and CDR2 FQDESV (reference sequence). This CDR3 contains 18 residues. With 8 bases removed from V and 0 bases from J, the gap between germline ends came to 20 bases. The CDR3 loop reads CASAPWDIRGSGANVLTF. Here the CDR3 DNA reads TGTGCCAGCGCACCTTGGGACATTAGAGGCTCTGGGGCCAACGTCCTGACTTTC.

This chain joins TRBV27 and TRBJ2-1; 9 bases fit TRBD1. The CDR3 loop spans 15 amino acids. After removal of 6 bases from V and 1 base from J, the junction contained 4 bases not matched to a gene. CDR1 and CDR2 from the germline V gene are MNHEY and SMNVEV (reference sequence). The CDR3 DNA reads TGTGCCAGCAGCCGTGACAGGGGGTCCTACAATGAGCAGTTCTTC. It specifies CASSRDRGSYNEQFF.

This clonotype showed up many times. V is TRBV7-2 and J is TRBJ2-1; TRBD2 matches at 7 bases. The J segment lost 3 bases and the V segment lost 4 bases, leaving 3 bases of the junction unmatched. The CDR3 sequence is 14 residues long. The germline V gene encodes CDR1 SGHTA and CDR2 FQGNSA. The CDR3 DNA reads TGTGCCAGCAGCTCCCTAGCGGACTACAATGAGCAGTTCTTC. This gives the protein CASSSLADYNEQFF.

This clonotype was counted a single time. This rearrangement joins TRBV30 to TRBJ1-5, with D hard to call. Germline V gene lookup returns CDR1 GTSNPN and CDR2 SVGIG (reference sequence). The CDR3 is 12 residues long. Trimming shortened V by 3 bases and J by 4 bases, and 7 bases separated the two germline ends. In DNA, the CDR3 is TGTGCCTGGAGCCAAGTTAATCAGCCCCAGCATTTT. Encoded protein: CAWSQVNQPQHF.

In this sample, this clonotype turned up a few times. The genes are TRBV10-3 and TRBJ1-1; TRBD1 matches at 9 bases. CDR3 length equals 14 residues. Germline lookup yields CDR1 ENHRY and CDR2 SYGVKD. The J segment lost 3 bases and the V segment lost 8 bases, leaving 7 bases of the junction unmatched. CDR3 region: CAIRLTGGYTEAFF. CDR3 coding DNA: TGTGCCATCCGCCTGACAGGGGGGTACACTGAAGCTTTCTTT.

This clonotype appeared a few times. The V and J genes are TRBV2 and TRBJ2-7, with 10 nucleotides matching TRBD2. Germline assignment: CDR1 SNHLY and CDR2 FYNNEI. V gave up 5 bases and J gave up 3 bases; unmatched junction bases: 7. This CDR3 contains 15 residues. CDR3 in DNA: TGTGCCAGCAGTCTCCCCGGGACTAGCGACTACGAGCAGTACTTC. This translates into CASSLPGTSDYEQYF. The variable domain in full, completed from reference TRBV2 and TRBJ2-7, reads EPEVTQTPSHQVTQMGQEVILRCVPISNHLYFYWYRQILGQKVEFLVSFYNNEISEKSEIFDDQFSVERPDGSNFTLKIRSTKLEDSAMYFCASSLPGTSDYEQYFGPGTRLTVT.

V and J are TRBV12-3 or TRBV12-4 and TRBJ2-7; 7 bases map to TRBD1. The trim removed 5 bases at V and 2 bases at J, leaving 6 bases unmatched. There are 14 residues in the CDR3. The CDR3 bases are TGTGCCAGCAGTCTTAGACAGGGAACCTACGAGCAGTACTTC. This gives the protein CASSLRQGTYEQYF.

The chain uses TRBV20-1 and TRBJ1-5, with D perhaps TRBD1 (5 bases). Per the germline V gene, CDR1 is DFQATT and CDR2 is SNEGSKA (reference sequence). This CDR3 has 13 amino acids. V was cut by 2 bases and J by 7 bases, with 12 bases left in between. CDR3 protein: CSARLGGGQPQHF. CDR3 sequence (DNA): TGCAGTGCTAGATTGGGGGGGGGACAGCCCCAGCATTTT.

The rearrangement links TRBV7-4 to TRBJ2-2, with D perhaps matching TRBD1 (5 bases). Trimming removed 5 bases at V and 7 bases at J, with 8 bases between. The CDR3 runs 12 residues. Germline values: CDR1 SGHVT, CDR2 SQSDAQ. CDR3 nucleotides: TGTGCCAGCAGCGGGCAGGGCGGGGAGCTGTTTTTT. This translates into CASSGQGGELFF.

The chain carries TRBV29-1 and TRBJ2-1, with TRBD2 matching over 11 bases. With 8 bases clipped from V and 6 bases from J, the junction kept 9 bases outside the gene matches. Germline V gene lookup returns CDR1 SQVTM and CDR2 ANQGSEA. The CDR3 loop spans 14 amino acids. The CDR3 region is CSHLLAGAGNEQFF. CDR3 nucleotides: TGCAGCCATCTACTAGCGGGGGCGGGCAATGAGCAGTTCTTC.

This clonotype was recorded many times. The chain is built from TRBV5-1 and TRBJ2-3; 8 bases map to TRBD1. Trimming cost V 3 bases and J 2 bases; bases outside gene matches: 5. This CDR3 is built from 15 residues. From germline, CDR1 is SGHRS and CDR2 YFSETQ. DNA of the CDR3: TGCGCCAGCAGCTCGGGACAGGAATTCACAGATACGCAGTATTTT. Its translation is CASSSGQEFTDTQYF.

This clonotype has more than one count but fewer than ten. This chain connects TRBV29-1 to TRBJ1-1; possibly TRBD1 for D (5 bases). CDR1 SQVTM and CDR2 ANQGSEA come from the germline V gene. The CDR3 loop spans 12 amino acids. The V and J ends lost 5 bases and 7 bases respectively, with 14 bases between them. The CDR3 loop is CSVTLGGVEAFF. In nucleotides, the CDR3 is TGCAGCGTTACGCTGGGGGGGGTTGAAGCTTTCTTT.

This clonotype was detected a few times. V gene TRBV12-3 or TRBV12-4 combines with J gene TRBJ2-1; D remains ambiguous. The CDR3 has 9 residues. The CDR3 sequence: CELACEQFF. CDR3 coding DNA: TGTGAGCTGGCCTGTGAGCAGTTCTTC.

This clonotype was counted a few times. The chain uses TRBV2 and TRBJ1-4; D possibly corresponds to TRBD1 (6 bases). Germline-derived CDR1 and CDR2 are SNHLY and FYNNEI. This CDR3 region has 15 residues. Trimming shortened V by 7 bases and J by 3 bases, and 15 bases separated the two germline ends. CDR3 in DNA: TGTGCCAGCACCCCACCGGACAGATCTAATGAAAAACTGTTTTTT. Translation gives CASTPPDRSNEKLFF.